A few counts support the clone carrying this TCR beta chain. What it binds is not known. The record originates from a study of T-cell memory formation after mild COVID-19. Study-level findings and limits: Some responding clones appeared in pre-infection memory, suggesting cross-reactive memory joined.

TCRalpha and TCRbeta libraries used 5'RACE with constant-segment primers and UMIs. TCRdb reprocessed the 5' RACE reads via MiXCR and lists one record per CDR3 protein. The sample includes some 130,000 distinct CDR3 sequences, roughly 15% of them seen just once. With 3 bases clipped from V and 7 bases from J, the junction kept 7 bases outside the gene matches. This CDR3 is built from 17 residues. The sequence was obtained from an adult woman who had mild COVID-19 (a few samples of this study predate the infection). Cell type and time point are not known. This sequence joins TRBV12-3 or TRBV12-4 and TRBJ2-1; TRBD2 matches 15 bases. The sequencing input was PBMCs or a T cell subset sorted from them (not recorded which). For the CDR3, the DNA is TGTGCCAGCAGTTTCGGACTAGCGGGAGGGGCCCCGAATGAGCAGTTCTTC. It codes for CASSFGLAGGAPNEQFF.